The T cell receptor beta chain described here comes from a study of shared clonotypes between healthy human individuals. Germline V gene lookup returns CDR1 SGHRS and CDR2 YFSETQ. This CDR3 is 13 amino acids long. Trimming removed 4 bases from V and 6 bases from J, with 14 bases in between. Only in-frame clones appear in the TCRdb table, and some are missing; sequencing was by immunoSEQ multiplex PCR. The top ten hold about 0.41% of the sample, which has more than 2,000,000 clones, approximately 95% seen once. This TCR was sampled from a man in his late teens or twenties in good health. Some clones in this sample may be carry-over from other donors' samples. Sample: naive CD4+ T cells from PBMCs. Sample subset: CD45RA+ positively selected. The rearrangement links TRBV5-1 to TRBJ2-7; maybe TRBD2 (6 bases). The CDR3 sequence is CASSPEGSGEQYF. The CDR3 nucleotides read TGCGCCAGCAGCCCGGAGGGGTCGGGCGAGCAGTACTTC.